The subject of this entry is one T cell receptor beta chain. Its antigen is unknown. A history of autoimmune disease or systemic immunosuppression excluded patients. The repertoire was sequenced with immunoSEQ multiplex PCR; TCRdb's copy has only in-frame clones and lacks some. The sample yields 70,000 to 95,000 clones, around 90% seen once. The data stem from a study of OX40 agonist ivuxolimab in advanced cancers. Study details: The patients received agonistic anti-OX40 (CD134) antibody ivuxolimab.

Germline V gene data show CDR1 as MNHEY and CDR2 as SVGAGI. This CDR3 has 14 residues. The V end lost 2 bases, the J end lost 9 bases, and 13 bases lay between the germline ends. General study results and limits: Researchers did not determine the expanded peripheral T cells' antigen specificity. CD4+ and CD8+ blood T cells expanded clonally by week 6 at 0.1 to 3.0 mg/kg.

Sequenced material: CD4+ or CD8+ T cells sorted from blood, taken in a trial of the OX40 agonist ivuxolimab. This sequence joins TRBV6-5 and TRBJ1-4, with D hard to call. The sequence derives from an adult with an advanced solid tumor such as melanoma, head and neck, liver or kidney cancer. The CDR3 DNA reads TGTGCCAGCAGTTACCAAAGGTCCGGGCAAAAACTGTTTTTT. Translation: CASSYQRSGQKLFF.